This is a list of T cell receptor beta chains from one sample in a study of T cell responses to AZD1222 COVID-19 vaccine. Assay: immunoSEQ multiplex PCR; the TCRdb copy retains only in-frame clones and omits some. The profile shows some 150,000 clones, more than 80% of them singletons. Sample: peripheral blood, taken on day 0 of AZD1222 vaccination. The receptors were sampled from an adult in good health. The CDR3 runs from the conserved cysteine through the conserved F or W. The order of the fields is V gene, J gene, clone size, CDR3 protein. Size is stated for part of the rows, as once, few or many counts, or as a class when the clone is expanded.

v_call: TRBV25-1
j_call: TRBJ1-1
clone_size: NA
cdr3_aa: CASSELGLTEAFF

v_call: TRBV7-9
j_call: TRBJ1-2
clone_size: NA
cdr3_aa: CASSRNSVDYGYTF

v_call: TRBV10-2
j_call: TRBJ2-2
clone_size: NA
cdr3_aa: CASSSPTGELFF

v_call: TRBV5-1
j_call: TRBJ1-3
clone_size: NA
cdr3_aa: CASSRNLQASQGNTIYF

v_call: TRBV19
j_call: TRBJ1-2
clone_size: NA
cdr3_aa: CASSIQTGNYGYTF

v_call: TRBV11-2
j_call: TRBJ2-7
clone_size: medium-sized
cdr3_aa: CASSPRTTGFDEQYF

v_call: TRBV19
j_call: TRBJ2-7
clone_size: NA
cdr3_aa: CASSKGGTYEQYF

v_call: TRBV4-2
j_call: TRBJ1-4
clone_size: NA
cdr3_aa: CASSQDIWGRPSEKLFF

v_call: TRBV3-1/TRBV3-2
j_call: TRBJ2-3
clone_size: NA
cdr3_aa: CASSHDRRDTQYF

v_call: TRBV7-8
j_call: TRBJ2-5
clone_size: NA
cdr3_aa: CASSRDRQETQYF

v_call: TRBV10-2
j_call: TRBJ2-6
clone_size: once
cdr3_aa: CASKKSSGANVLTF

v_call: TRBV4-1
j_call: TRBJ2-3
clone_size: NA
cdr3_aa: CASSHQTASTDTQYF

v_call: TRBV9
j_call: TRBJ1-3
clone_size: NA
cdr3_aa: CASSVDGSIGGNTIYF

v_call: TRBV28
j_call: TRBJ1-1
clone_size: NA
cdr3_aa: CASRDTGFTEAFF

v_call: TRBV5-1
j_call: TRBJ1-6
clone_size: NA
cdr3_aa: CASSSARHENSPLHF